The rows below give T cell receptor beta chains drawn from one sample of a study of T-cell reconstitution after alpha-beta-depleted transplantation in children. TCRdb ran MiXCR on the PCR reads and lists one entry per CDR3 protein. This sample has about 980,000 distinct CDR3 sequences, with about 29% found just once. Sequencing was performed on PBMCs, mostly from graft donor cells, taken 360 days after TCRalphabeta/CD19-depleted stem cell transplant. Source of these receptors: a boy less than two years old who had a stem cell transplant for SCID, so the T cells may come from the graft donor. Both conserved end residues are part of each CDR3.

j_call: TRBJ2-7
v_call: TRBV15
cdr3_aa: CATSRAPGYEQYF

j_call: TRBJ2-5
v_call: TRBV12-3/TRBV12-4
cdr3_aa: CASSLMPGETQYF

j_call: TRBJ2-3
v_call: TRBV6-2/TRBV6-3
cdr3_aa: CASSYSRGGQYF

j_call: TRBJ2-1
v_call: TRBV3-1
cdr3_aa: CASSHAPQNLYNEQFF

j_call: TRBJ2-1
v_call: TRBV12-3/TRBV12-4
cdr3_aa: CASSFGLAGPRGEQFF

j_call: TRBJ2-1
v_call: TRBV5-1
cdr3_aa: CASSPRTERYNEQFF

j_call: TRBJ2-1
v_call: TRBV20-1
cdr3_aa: CSARVAGQAIANEQFF

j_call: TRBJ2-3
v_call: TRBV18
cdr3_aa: CASSPIDTQYF

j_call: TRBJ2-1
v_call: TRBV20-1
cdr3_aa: CSASTLAGTYNEQFF

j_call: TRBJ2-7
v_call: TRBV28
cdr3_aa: CASSFPRQMKSMGYEQYF

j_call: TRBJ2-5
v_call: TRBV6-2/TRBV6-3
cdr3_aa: CASRRGSRALETQYF

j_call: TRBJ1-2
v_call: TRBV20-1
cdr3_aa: CSARVTDRALYGYTF

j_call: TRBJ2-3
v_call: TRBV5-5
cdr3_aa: CASSPVTGTDTQYF

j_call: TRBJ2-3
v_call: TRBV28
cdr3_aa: CATRRGGGGTDTQYF

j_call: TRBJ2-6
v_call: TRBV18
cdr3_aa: CASSPNRGGTGANVLTF

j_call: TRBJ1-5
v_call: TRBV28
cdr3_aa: CASRLQGNQPQHF

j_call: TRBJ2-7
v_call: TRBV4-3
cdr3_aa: CASSQGIGGAYTYEQYF

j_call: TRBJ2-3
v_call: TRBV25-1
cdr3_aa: CASSHRGGGADTQYF

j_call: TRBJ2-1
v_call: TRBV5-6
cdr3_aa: CASSPGPQTLNEQFF

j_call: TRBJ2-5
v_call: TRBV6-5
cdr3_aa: CASSSQGRVIETQYF

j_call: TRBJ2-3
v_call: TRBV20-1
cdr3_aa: CSASIGDTQYF

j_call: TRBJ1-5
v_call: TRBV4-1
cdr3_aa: CASSQVFLVKDQPQHF

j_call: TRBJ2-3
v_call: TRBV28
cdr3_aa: CASSFLTTSTDTQYF

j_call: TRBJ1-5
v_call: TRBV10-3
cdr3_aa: CAISESRWTDDSNQPQHF